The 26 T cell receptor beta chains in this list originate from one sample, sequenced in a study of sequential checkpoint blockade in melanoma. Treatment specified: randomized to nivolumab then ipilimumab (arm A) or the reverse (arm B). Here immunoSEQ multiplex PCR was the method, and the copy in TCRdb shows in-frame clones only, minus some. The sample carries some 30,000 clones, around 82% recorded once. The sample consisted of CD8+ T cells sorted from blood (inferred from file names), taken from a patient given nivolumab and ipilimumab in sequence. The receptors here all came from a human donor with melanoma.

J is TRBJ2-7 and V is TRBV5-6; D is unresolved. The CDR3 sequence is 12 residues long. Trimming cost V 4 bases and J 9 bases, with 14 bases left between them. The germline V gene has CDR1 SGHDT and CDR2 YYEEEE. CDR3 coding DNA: TGTGCCAGCAGCCTCACCCGGTCGGGGCAGTACTTC. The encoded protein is CASSLTRSGQYF.

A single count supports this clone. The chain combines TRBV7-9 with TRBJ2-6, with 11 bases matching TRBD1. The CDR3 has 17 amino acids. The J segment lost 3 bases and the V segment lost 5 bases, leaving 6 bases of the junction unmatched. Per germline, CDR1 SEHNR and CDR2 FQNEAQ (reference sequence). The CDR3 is CASSQGQGAGGANVLTF. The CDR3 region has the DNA TGTGCCAGCAGCCAAGGACAGGGGGCTGGTGGGGCCAACGTCCTGACTTTC.

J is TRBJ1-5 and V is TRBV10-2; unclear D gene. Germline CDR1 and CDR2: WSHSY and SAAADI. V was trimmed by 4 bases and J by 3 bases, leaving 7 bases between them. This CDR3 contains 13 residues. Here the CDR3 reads CASSAQANQPQHF. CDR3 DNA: TGCGCCAGCAGTGCTCAGGCCAATCAGCCCCAGCATTTT.

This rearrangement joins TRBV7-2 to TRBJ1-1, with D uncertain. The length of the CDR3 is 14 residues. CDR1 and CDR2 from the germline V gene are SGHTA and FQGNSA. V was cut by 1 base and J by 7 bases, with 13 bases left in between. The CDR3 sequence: CASSLGRGRIEAFF. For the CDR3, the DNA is TGTGCCAGCAGCTTAGGTAGAGGGAGAATTGAAGCTTTCTTT.

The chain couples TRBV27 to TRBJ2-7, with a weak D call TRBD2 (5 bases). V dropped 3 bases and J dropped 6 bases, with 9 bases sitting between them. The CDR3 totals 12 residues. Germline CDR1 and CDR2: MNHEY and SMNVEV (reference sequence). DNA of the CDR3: TGTGCCAGCAGTTTGACTAAGGGCGAGCAGTACTTC. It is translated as CASSLTKGEQYF.

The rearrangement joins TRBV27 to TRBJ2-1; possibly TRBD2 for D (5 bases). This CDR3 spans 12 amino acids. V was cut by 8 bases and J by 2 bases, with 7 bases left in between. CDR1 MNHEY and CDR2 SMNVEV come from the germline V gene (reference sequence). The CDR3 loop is CASLATYNEQFF. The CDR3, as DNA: TGTGCCAGCCTAGCTACCTACAATGAGCAGTTCTTC.

CDR3 protein: CASSQRDTYSADTQYF. The CDR3 region has the DNA TGCGCCAGCAGCCAACGGGACACGTATTCCGCAGATACGCAGTATTTT. The chain joins TRBV4-1 to TRBJ2-3, with D perhaps TRBD1 (6 bases). This CDR3 is 16 amino acids long. V was cut by 2 bases and J by 4 bases, with 16 bases left in between. Germline V gene sequence: CDR1 MGHRA, CDR2 YSYEKL.

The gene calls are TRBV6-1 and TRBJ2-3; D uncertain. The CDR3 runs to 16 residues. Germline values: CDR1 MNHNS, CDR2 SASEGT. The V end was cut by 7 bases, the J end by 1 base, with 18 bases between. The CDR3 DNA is TGTGCCAGCACTGAGTGGGCAGCCCTGGGCACAGATACGCAGTATTTT. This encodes CASTEWAALGTDTQYF.

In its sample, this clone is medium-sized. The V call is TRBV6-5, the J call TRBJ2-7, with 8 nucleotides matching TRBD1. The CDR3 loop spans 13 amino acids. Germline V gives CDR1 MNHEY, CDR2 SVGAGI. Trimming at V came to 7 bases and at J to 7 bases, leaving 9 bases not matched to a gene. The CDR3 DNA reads TGTGCCAGCATCGCCGGACAGGGACGGGAGCAGTACTTC. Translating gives CASIAGQGREQYF.

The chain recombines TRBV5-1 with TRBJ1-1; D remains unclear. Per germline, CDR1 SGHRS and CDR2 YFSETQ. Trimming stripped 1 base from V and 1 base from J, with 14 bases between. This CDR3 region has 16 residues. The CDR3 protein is CASSLWERYSNTEAFF. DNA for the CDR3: TGCGCCAGCAGCTTGTGGGAGCGCTATTCGAACACTGAAGCTTTCTTT.

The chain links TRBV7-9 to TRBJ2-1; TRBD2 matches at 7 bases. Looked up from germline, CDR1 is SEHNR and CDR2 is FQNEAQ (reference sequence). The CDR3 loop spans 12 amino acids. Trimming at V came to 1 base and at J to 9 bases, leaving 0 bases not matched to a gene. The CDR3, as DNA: TGTGCCAGCAGCTTAGGGGGGGGTGAGCAGTTCTTC. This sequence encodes CASSLGGGEQFF.

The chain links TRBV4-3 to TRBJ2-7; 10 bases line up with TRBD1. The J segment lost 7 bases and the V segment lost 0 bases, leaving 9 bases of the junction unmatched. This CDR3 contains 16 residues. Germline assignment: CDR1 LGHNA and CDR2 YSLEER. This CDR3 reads CASSQDRGQGRWEQYF. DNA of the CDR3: TGCGCCAGCAGCCAAGATAGGGGACAGGGGCGTTGGGAGCAGTACTTC.

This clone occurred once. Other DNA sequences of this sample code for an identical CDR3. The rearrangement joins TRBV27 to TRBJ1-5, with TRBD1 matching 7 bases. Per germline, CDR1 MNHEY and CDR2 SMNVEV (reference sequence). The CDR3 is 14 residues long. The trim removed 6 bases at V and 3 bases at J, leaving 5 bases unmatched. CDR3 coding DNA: TGTGCCAGCAGCCTGGACAGGTACAATCAGCCCCAGCATTTT. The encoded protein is CASSLDRYNQPQHF.

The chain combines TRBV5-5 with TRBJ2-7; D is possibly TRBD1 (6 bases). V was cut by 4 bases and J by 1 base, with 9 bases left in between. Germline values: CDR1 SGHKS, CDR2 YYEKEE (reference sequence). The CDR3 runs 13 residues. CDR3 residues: CASSLDRSYEQYF. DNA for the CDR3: TGTGCCAGCAGCCTCGACAGGTCCTACGAGCAGTACTTC.

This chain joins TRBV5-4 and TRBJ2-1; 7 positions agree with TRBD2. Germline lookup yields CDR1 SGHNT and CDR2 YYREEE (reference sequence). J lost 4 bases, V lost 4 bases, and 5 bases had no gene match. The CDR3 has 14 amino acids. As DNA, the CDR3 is TGTGCCAGCAGCGGAACCGGGAGGTACAATGAGCAGTTCTTC. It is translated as CASSGTGRYNEQFF. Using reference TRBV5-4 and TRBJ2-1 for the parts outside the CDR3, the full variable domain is ETGVTQSPTHLIKTRGQQVTLRCSSQSGHNTVSWYQQALGQGPQFIFQYYREEENGRGNFPPRFSGLQFPNYSSELNVNALELDDSALYLCASSGTGRYNEQFFGPGTRLTVL.

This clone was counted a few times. The CDR3: CASMGTGEFPGELFF. The CDR3 DNA reads as TGTGCCAGTATGGGGACAGGGGAGTTTCCCGGGGAGCTGTTTTTT. The chain combines TRBV13 with TRBJ2-2; 10 bases line up with TRBD1. CDR3 length: 15 residues. The V gene's germline CDR1 is PRHDT and CDR2 FYEKMQ (reference sequence). Germline trimming cut 9 bases from V and 6 bases from J; bases unmatched to any gene: 10.

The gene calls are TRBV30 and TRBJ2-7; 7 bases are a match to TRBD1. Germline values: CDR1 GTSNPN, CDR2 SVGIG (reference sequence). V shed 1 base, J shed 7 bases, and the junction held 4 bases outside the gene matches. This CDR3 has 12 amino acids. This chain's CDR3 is CAWSDDRAEQYF. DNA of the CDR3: TGTGCCTGGAGTGATGACAGGGCTGAGCAGTACTTC.

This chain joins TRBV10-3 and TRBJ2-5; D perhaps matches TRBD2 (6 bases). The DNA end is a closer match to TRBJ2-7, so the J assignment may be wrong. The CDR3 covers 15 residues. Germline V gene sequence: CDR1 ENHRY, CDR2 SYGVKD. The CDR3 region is CAISESMGTHYEQYF. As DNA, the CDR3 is TGTGCCATCAGTGAGTCGATGGGGACTCACTACGAGCAGTACTTC.

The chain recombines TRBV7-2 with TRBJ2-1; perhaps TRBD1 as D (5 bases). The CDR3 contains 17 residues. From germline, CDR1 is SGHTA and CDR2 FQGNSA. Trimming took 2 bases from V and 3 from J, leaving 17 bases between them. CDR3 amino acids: CASSLKGLGRVYNEQFF. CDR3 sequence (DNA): TGTGCCAGCAGCTTAAAAGGTCTGGGCAGGGTCTACAATGAGCAGTTCTTC. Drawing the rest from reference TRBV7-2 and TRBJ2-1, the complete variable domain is GAGVSQSPSNKVTEKGKDVELRCDPISGHTALYWYRQSLGQGLEFLIYFQGNSAPDKSGLPSDRFSAERTGGSVSTLTIQRTQQEDSAVYLCASSLKGLGRVYNEQFFGPGTRLTVL.

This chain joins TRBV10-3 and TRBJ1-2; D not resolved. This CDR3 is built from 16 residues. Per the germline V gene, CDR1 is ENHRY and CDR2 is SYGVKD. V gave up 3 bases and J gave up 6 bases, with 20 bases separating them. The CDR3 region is CAISDYDGVLLDGYTF. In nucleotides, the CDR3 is TGTGCCATCAGTGATTACGACGGAGTGCTTTTGGATGGCTACACCTTC.

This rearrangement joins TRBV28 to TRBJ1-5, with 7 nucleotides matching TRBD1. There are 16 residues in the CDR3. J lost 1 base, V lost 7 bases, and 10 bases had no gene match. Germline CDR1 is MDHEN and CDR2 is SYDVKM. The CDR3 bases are TGTGCCAGCAACCCAAACAGGGGTGTGAGCAATCAGCCCCAGCATTTT. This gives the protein CASNPNRGVSNQPQHF.

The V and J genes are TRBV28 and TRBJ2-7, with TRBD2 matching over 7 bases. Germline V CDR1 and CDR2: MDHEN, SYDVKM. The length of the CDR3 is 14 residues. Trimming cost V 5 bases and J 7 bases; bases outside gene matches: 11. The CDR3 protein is CASSRAGEGKEQYF. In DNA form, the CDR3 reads TGTGCCAGCAGTCGGGCCGGGGAGGGGAAGGAGCAGTACTTC. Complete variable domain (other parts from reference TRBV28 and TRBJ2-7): DVKVTQSSRYLVKRTGEKVFLECVQDMDHENMFWYRQDPGLGLRLIYFSYDVKMKEKGDIPEGYSVSREKKERFSLILESASTNQTSMYLCASSRAGEGKEQYFGPGTRLTVT.

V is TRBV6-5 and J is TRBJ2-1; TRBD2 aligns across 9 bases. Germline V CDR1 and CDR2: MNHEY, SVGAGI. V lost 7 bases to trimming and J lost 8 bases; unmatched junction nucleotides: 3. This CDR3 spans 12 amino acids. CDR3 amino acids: CASKAGGDEQFF. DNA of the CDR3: TGTGCCAGCAAGGCGGGGGGGGATGAGCAGTTCTTC.

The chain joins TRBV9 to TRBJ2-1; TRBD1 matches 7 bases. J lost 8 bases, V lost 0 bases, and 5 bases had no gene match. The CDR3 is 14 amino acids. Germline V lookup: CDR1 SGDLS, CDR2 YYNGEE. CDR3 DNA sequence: TGTGCCAGCAGCGTAGTAACAGGGGTCCATGAGCAGTTCTTC. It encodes CASSVVTGVHEQFF.

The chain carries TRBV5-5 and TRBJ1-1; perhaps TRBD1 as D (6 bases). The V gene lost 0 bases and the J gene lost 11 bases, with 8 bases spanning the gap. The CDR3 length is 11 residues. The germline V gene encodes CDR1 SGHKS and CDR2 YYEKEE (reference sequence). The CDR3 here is CASSLGQGAFF. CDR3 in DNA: TGTGCCAGCAGCTTGGGGCAGGGGGCTTTCTTT.

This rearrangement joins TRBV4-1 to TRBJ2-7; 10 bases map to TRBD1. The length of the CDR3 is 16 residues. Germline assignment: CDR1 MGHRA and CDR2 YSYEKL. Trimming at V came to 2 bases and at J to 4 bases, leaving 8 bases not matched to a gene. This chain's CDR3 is CASSQPGTGAGYEQYF. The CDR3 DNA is TGCGCCAGCAGCCAACCTGGGACAGGGGCCGGGTACGAGCAGTACTTC.